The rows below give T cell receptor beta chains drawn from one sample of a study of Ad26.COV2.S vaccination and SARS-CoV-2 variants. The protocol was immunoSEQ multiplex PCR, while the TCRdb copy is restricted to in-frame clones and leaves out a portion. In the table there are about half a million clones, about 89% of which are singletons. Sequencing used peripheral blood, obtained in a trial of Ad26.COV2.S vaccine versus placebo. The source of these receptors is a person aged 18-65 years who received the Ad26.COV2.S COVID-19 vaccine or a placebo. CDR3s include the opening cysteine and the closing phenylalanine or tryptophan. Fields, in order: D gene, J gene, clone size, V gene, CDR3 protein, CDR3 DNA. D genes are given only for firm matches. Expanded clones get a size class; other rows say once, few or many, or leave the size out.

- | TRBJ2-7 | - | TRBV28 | CASRLTVTYEQYF | TGTGCCAGCAGGTTGACAGTGACCTACGAGCAGTACTTC
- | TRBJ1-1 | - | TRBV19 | CASSITVMNTEAFF | TGTGCCAGTAGTATAACAGTGATGAACACTGAAGCTTTCTTT
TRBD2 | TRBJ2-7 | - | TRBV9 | CASSLAVSSYEQYF | TGTGCCAGCAGCCTAGCGGTGAGCTCCTACGAGCAGTACTTC
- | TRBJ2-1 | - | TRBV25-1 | CASRRGYNEQFF | TGTGCCAGCAGGCGGGGTTACAATGAGCAGTTCTTC
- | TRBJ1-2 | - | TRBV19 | CASSIGRGAIPSGYTF | TGTGCCAGTAGTATAGGTCGAGGGGCTATCCCCTCTGGCTACACCTTC
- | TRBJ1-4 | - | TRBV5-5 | CASSSGFVDEKLFF | TGTGCCAGCAGTTCAGGGTTTGTTGATGAAAAACTGTTTTTT
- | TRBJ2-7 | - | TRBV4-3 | CASSHQGNSYEQYF | TGCGCCAGCAGCCATCAGGGGAACTCCTACGAGCAGTACTTC
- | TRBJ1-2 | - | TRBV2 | CASRRERGYTF | TGTGCCAGCAGAAGGGAGCGGGGCTACACCTTC
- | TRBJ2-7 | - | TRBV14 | CASSPLSYEQYF | TGTGCCAGCAGCCCCCTCTCCTACGAGCAGTACTTC
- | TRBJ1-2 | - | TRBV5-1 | CASSLDPATLAGIWGYTF | TGCGCCAGCAGCTTGGACCCCGCCACCTTGGCCGGCATTTGGGGCTACACCTTC
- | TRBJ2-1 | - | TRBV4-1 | CASSGFRDADSYNEQFF | TGCGCCAGCAGCGGTTTCCGGGACGCTGACTCCTACAATGAGCAGTTCTTC
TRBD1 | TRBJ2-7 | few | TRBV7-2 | CASSHRDRGRYEQYF | TGTGCCAGCAGCCATAGAGACAGGGGCCGATACGAGCAGTACTTC
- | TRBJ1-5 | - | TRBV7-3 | CASGYRANQPQHF | TGTGCCAGCGGCTACCGAGCCAATCAGCCCCAGCATTTT
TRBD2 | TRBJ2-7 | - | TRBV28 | CASTTSGQDYEQYF | TGTGCCAGCACCACTAGCGGCCAGGACTACGAGCAGTACTTC
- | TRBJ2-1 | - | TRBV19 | CASRALAWGNEQFF | TGTGCCAGTCGGGCGCTAGCTTGGGGAAATGAGCAGTTCTTC
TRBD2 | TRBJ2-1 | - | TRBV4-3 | CASSQDGTGGGAFDEQFF | TGCGCCAGCAGCCAAGATGGTACGGGCGGGGGGGCCTTCGATGAGCAGTTCTTC
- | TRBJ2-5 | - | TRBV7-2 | CASSARVGTETQYF | TGTGCCAGCAGCGCCCGCGTGGGGACGGAGACCCAGTACTTC
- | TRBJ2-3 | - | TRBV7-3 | CASSFYRTDTQYF | TGTGCCAGCAGCTTTTACAGAACAGATACGCAGTATTTT
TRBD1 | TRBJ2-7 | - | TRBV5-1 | CASSTGDEQYF | TGCGCCAGCAGTACAGGGGACGAGCAGTACTTC
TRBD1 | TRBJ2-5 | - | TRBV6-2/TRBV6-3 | CASSYSGTGGRETQYF | TGTGCCAGCAGTTACTCCGGGACAGGGGGCCGGGAGACCCAGTACTTC
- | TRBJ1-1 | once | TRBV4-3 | CASSQGPRNTEAFF | TGCGCCAGCAGCCAAGGCCCAAGGAACACTGAAGCTTTCTTT
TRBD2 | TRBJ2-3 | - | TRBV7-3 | CASSLDPAGGLGTQYF | TGTGCCAGCAGCTTAGATCCAGCGGGGGGACTCGGTACGCAGTATTTT
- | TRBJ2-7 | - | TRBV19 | CASGPGGFFEQYF | TGTGCCAGCGGACCCGGGGGATTTTTCGAGCAGTACTTC
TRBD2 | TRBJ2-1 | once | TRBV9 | CASSVSAGGNYNEQFF | TGTGCCAGCAGCGTATCGGCGGGAGGGAATTACAATGAGCAGTTCTTC
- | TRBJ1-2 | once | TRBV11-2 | CASSSQDVKEGYTF | TGTGCCAGCAGCTCCCAGGATGTAAAGGAGGGCTACACCTTC
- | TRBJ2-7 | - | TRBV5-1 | CASSDGEESYEQYF | TGCGCCAGCAGCGATGGGGAGGAATCCTACGAGCAGTACTTC
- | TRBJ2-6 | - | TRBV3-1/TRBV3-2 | CASSQAGKTSGANVLTF | TGTGCCAGCAGCCAAGCAGGGAAAACCTCTGGGGCCAACGTCCTGACTTTC
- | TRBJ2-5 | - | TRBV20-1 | CSATLLRGQYF | TGCAGTGCTACGTTATTGAGGGGCCAGTACTTC
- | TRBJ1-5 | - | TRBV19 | CASSYTGNSNQPQHF | TGTGCCAGTAGCTACACGGGGAATAGCAATCAGCCCCAGCATTTT
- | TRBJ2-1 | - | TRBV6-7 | CASSYSKYLQRAYNEQFF | TGTGCCAGCAGTTACTCGAAGTATCTTCAGCGGGCGTACAATGAGCAGTTCTTC
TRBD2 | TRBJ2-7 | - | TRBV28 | CASSTRWGGRLDEQYF | TGTGCCAGCAGTACCCGGTGGGGCGGGAGGTTAGACGAGCAGTACTTC
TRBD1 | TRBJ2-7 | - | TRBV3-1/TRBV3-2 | CASSQGQGSYEQYF | TGTGCCAGCAGCCAAGGACAGGGGTCCTACGAGCAGTACTTC
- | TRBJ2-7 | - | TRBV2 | CASSDRGLSYEQYF | TGTGCCAGCAGTGACAGGGGTCTCTCCTACGAGCAGTACTTC
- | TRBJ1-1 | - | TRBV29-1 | CSVRWTNSNTEAFF | TGCAGCGTACGCTGGACAAACTCGAACACTGAAGCTTTCTTT
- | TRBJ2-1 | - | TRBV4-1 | CASSQTPGLPYNEQFF | TGCGCCAGCAGCCAAACCCCTGGGCTACCCTACAATGAGCAGTTCTTC
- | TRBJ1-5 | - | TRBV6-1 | CASSLTVYSNQPQHF | TGTGCCAGCAGTTTGACAGTTTATAGCAATCAGCCCCAGCATTTT
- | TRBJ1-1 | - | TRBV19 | CASSMIDSTSLEAFF | TGTGCCAGTAGTATGATAGACAGTACATCGCTCGAAGCTTTCTTT
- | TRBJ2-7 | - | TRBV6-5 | CASSAPYEQYF | TGTGCCAGCAGCGCCCCATACGAGCAGTACTTC
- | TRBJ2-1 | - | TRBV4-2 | CASSQSRSYNEQFF | TGTGCCAGCAGCCAAAGCCGAAGCTACAATGAGCAGTTCTTC
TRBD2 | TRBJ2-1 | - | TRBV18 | CASSPLGLAGLGEQFF | TGTGCCAGCTCACCACTGGGACTAGCGGGATTAGGTGAGCAGTTCTTC
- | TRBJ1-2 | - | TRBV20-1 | CSASADLRSYGYTF | TGCAGTGCTAGTGCTGACCTTCGGAGCTATGGCTACACCTTC
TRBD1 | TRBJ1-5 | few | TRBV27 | CASSLRAGQGYQPQHF | TGTGCCAGCAGTTTGAGGGCCGGACAGGGGTATCAGCCCCAGCATTTT
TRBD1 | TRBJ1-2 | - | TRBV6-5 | CASSYSTGPNYGYTF | TGTGCCAGCAGTTACTCGACAGGGCCTAACTATGGCTACACCTTC
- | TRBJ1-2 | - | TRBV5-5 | CASSLGGQTLGYTF | TGTGCCAGCAGCTTAGGGGGGCAGACCCTCGGCTACACCTTC
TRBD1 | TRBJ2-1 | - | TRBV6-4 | CASSDGDRVLNEQFF | TGTGCCAGCAGTGACGGGGACAGGGTGTTGAATGAGCAGTTCTTC
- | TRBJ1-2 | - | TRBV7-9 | CASGAQTTEGYTF | TGTGCCTCTGGGGCACAGACTACTGAAGGCTACACCTTC
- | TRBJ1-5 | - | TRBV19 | CASSTSTGTYSNQPQHF | TGTGCCAGTAGTACCTCTACAGGGACCTATAGCAATCAGCCCCAGCATTTT
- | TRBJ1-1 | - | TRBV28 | CASSFPRQNTEAFF | TGTGCCAGCAGTTTCCCTCGACAGAACACTGAAGCTTTCTTT
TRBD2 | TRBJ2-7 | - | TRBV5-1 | CASSPHGLAGVEEQYF | TGCGCCAGCAGCCCCCACGGACTAGCGGGAGTTGAAGAGCAGTACTTC
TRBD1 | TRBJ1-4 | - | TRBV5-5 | CASSMRQGPFVEKLFF | TGTGCCAGCAGCATGAGACAGGGGCCCTTTGTTGAAAAACTGTTTTTT
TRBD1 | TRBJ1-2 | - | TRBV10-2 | CASTQRGHGYTF | TGCGCCAGCACCCAGAGGGGGCATGGCTACACCTTC
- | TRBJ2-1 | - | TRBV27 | CASTGGGEQFF | TGTGCCAGCACCGGTGGTGGTGAGCAGTTCTTC
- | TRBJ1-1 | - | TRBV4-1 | CASSLGQGGNTEAFF | TGCGCCAGCAGCCTAGGTCAGGGTGGGAACACTGAAGCTTTCTTT
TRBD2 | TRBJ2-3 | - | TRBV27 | CASSPLPRGGNTDTQYF | TGTGCCAGCAGCCCACTCCCGCGGGGGGGGAACACAGATACGCAGTATTTT
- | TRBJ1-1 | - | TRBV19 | CASSIIGVMNTEAFF | TGTGCCAGTAGTATTATAGGGGTGATGAACACTGAAGCTTTCTTT
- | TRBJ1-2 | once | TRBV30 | CAWSVFGYYTF | TGTGCCTGGAGTGTATTTGGGTACTACACCTTC
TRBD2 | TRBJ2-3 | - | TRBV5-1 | CASRDPSGSSTDTQYF | TGCGCCAGCAGGGACCCGAGCGGGAGTAGCACAGATACGCAGTATTTT
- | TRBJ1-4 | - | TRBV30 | CAWSVLKSGEKLFF | TGTGCCTGGAGTGTACTTAAGTCAGGCGAAAAACTGTTTTTT
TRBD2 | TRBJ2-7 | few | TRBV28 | CASSFSPGTSGRVHYEQYF | TGTGCCAGCAGTTTTAGTCCCGGGACTAGCGGGAGAGTTCACTACGAGCAGTACTTC
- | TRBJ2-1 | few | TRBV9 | CASSVVEAALGEQFF | TGTGCCAGCAGCGTAGTTGAGGCAGCACTCGGTGAGCAGTTCTTC